This T cell receptor (beta chain) was captured in a study of blood T cells in healthy people across ages. Notes on the study in general: In long-lived donors, naive CD4+ cell counts and diversity exceeded those of aged donors. Measured against age, TCR beta diversity per million T cells decreased in a roughly linear manner.

Alongside a J-beta primer mix, a sample-barcoded 5' primer served in a second PCR lasting roughly 7 to 11 cycles. Each CDR3 protein is one row after TCRdb ran MiXCR on the 5' RACE reads. The table has approximately 800,000 distinct CDR3 sequences, roughly 40% seen once. V was cut by 0 bases and J by 0 bases, with 6 bases left in between. Germline lookup yields CDR1 SGHTA and CDR2 FQGNSA. This CDR3 is 15 amino acids long. Healthy Russian Caucasian donors spanned ages roughly 6 to 100 years. This clonotype turned up a few times. The antigen remains unidentified. The TCR originated in a man younger than 30 in good health. Material: blood. The rearrangement joins TRBV7-2 to TRBJ2-4; no clear D gene. CDR3 amino acids: CASSLAQVAKNIQYF. In DNA, the CDR3 is TGTGCCAGCAGCTTAGCGCAGGTAGCCAAAAACATTCAGTACTTC.